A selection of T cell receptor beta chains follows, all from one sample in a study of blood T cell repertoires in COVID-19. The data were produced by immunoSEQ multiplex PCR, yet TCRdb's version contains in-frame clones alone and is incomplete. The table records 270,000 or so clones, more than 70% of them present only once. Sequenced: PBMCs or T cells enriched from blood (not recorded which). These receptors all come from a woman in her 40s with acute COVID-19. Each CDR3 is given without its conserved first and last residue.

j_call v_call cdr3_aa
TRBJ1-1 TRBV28 ASAENTEAF
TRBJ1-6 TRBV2 ASSELSSSYNSPLH
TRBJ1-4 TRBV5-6 ASSLVTGQWEKLF
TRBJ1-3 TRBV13 ASSLVGFSGNTIY
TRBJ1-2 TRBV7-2 ASSLPNSHYGYT
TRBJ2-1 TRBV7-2 ASSMGLTRNEQF
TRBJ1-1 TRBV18 ASSPQGGTTEAF
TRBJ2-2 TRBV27 ASAYRGTGELF
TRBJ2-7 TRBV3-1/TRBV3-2 ASRGQAGEQY
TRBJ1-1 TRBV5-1 ASSLVGQGSNTEAF
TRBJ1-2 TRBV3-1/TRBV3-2 ASSQEGTGLAYGYT
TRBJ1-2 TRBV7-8 ASSLGRRALNYGYT
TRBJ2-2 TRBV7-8 ASSQQTGELF
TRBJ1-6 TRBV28 ASTVEGGYNSPLH
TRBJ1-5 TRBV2 ASSEAGQIDQPQH
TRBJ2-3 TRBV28 ATCTGTDTQY
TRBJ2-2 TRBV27 ASSPTRLNTGELF
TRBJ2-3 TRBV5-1 ASRNGRSASDTQY
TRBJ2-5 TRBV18 ASSLTPPLAGETQY
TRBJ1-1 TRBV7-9 ASSLGQGAPGTF
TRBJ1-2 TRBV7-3 ASSRNGGSDGYT
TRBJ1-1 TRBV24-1 ATSVDRGPNTEAF
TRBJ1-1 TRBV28 ASNTAPNTEAF
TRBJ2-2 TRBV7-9 ASSTWGGIPGELF
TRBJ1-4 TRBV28 ASSWSGMSEKLF
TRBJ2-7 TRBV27 ASSYSTGEITYEQY
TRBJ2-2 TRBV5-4 ASSLGLAGLQGGELF
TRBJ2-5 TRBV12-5 ASGSVAEETQY
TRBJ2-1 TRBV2 ASSEAGTGQRNEQF
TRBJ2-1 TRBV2 ASGTGGYNEQF
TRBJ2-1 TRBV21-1 ASSKVEGREQF
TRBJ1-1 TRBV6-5 ASSTSTGGVAEAF
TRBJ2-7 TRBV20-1 SASRGLTSGDPYEQY
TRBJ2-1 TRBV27 ASQTSGTYNEQF
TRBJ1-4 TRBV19 ASSETVLNEKLF
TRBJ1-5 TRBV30 AWSMGQGHQPQH
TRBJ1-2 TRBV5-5 ASRPPGQGGSYGYT
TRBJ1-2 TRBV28 ASRSNRLGTGGYT
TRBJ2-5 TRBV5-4 ASRLDGIQETQY
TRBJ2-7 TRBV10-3 AISPGQGAYEQY
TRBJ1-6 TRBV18 ASSPGQQDTLH
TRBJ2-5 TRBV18 ASSPTEAGPHRETQY
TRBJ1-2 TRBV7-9 ASSLMGAGDYGYT
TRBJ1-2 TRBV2 ASSERGTNNYGYT
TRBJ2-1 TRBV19 ASSTRQGRSYNEQF